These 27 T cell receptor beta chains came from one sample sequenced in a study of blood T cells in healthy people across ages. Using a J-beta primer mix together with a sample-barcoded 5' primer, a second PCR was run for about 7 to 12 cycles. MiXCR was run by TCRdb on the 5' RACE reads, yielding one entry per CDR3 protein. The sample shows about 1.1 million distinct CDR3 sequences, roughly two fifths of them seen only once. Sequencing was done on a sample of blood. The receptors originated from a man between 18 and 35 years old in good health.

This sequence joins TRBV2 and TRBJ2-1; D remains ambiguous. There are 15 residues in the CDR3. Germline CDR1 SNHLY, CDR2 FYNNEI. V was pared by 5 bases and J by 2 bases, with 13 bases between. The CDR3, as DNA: TGTGCCAGCAGTATACCTCCCCCCACCTACAATGAGCAGTTCTTC. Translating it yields CASSIPPPTYNEQFF.

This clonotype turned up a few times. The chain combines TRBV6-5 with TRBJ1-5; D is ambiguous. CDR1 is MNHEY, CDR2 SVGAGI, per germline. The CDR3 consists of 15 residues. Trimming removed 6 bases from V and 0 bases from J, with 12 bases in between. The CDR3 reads CASREDGYSNQPQHF. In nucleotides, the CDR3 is TGTGCCAGCAGAGAGGACGGATATAGCAATCAGCCCCAGCATTTT.

The CDR3 DNA reads TGCAGTGCCGAGGACACGGGCCTGGGTCAGCCCCAGCATTTT. Translation gives CSAEDTGLGQPQHF. The J gene is TRBJ1-5, the V gene TRBV20-1, with a weak D call TRBD1 (5 bases). Germline values: CDR1 DFQATT, CDR2 SNEGSKA (reference sequence). The V gene lost 6 bases and the J gene lost 6 bases, with 18 bases spanning the gap. The CDR3 totals 14 residues.

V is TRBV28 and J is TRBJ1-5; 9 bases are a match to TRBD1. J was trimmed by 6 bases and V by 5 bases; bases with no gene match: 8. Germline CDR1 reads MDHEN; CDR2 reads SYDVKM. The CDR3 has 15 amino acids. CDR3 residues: CASSRDRAGGQPQHF. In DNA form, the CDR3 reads TGTGCCAGCAGTAGGGACAGGGCGGGCGGTCAGCCCCAGCATTTT.

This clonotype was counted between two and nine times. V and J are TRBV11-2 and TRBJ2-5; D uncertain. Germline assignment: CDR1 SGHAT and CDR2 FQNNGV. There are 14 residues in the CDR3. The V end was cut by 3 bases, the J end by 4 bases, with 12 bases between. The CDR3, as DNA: TGTGCCAGCAGCTTTTCGTCCTGGGGAGAGACCCAGTACTTC. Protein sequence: CASSFSSWGETQYF.

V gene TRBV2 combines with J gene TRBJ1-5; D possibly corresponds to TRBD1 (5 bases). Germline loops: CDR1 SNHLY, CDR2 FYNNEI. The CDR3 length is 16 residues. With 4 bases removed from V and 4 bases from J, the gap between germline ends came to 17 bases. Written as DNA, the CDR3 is TGTGCCAGCAGTGGAGGCGGACACAGAGTTAATCAGCCCCAGCATTTT. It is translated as CASSGGGHRVNQPQHF.

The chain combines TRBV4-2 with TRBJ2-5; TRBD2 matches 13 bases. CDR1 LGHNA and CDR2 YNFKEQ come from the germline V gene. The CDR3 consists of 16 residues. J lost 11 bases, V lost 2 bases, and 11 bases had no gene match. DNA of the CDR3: TGTGCCAGCAGCCAAACAACTAGCGGGGGGGCAAATGAGCAGTACTTC. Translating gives CASSQTTSGGANEQYF.

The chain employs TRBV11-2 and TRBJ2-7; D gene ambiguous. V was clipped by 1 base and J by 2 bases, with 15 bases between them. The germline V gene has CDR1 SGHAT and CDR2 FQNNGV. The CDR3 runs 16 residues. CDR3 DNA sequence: TGTGCCAGCAGCTTAGGTCGGGTGACACAAGCCTACGAGCAGTACTTC. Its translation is CASSLGRVTQAYEQYF.

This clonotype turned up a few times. CDR3 sequence: CAGQQTLDGYTF. The CDR3, as DNA: TGTGCCGGCCAACAGACTCTCGATGGCTACACCTTC. The chain recombines TRBV2 with TRBJ1-2, with unresolved D. Trimming cost V 11 bases and J 6 bases, with 16 bases left between them. Germline V gene data show CDR1 as SNHLY and CDR2 as FYNNEI. This CDR3 region has 12 residues.

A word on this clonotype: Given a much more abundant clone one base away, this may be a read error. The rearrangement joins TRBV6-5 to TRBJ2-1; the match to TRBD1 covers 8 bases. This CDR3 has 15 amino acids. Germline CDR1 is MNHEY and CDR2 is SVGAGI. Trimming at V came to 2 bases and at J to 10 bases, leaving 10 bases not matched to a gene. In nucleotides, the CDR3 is TGTGCCAGCAGTTACAACGGGGACAGGCTCTACGAGCAGTTCTTC. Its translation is CASSYNGDRLYEQFF.

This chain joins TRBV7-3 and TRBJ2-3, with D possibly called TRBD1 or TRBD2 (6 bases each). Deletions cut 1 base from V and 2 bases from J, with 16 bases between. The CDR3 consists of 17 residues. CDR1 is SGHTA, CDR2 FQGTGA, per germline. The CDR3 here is CASSLIGVRGDTDTQYF. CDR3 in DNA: TGTGCCAGCAGCTTAATCGGGGTAAGGGGGGACACAGATACGCAGTATTTT.

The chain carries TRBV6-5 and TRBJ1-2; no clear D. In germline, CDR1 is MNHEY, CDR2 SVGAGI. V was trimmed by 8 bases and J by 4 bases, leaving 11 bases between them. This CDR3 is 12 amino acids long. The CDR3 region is CASRDASYGYTF. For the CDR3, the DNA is TGTGCCAGCCGAGATGCCTCCTATGGCTACACCTTC.

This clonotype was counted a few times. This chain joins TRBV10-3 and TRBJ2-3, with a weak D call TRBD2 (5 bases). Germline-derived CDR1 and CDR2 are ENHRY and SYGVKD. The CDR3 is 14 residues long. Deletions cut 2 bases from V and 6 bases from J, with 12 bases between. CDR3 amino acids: CAISEALAGDTQYF. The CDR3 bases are TGTGCCATCAGTGAGGCTCTAGCAGGCGATACGCAGTATTTT.

CDR3 nucleotide sequence: TGTGCCAGCACCCCGGGGACAACTAATGAAAAACTGTTTTTT. Translated: CASTPGTTNEKLFF. The chain uses TRBV12-3 or TRBV12-4 and TRBJ1-4; no firm D call. V was shortened by 7 bases and J by 0 bases, with 9 bases between the two germline ends. The CDR3 length is 14 residues.

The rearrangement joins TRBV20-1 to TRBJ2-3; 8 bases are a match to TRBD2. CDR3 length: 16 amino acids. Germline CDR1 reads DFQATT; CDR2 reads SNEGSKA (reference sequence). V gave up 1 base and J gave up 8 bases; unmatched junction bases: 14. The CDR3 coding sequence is TGCAGTGCTAGAGCCCCCGGGGTAGCGGGGCAAGGTACGCAGTATTTT. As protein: CSARAPGVAGQGTQYF.

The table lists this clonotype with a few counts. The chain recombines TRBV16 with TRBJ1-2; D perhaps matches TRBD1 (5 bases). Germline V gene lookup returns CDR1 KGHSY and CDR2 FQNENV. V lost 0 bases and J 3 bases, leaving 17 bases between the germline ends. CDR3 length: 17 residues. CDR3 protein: CASSQSVGRAQHYGYTF. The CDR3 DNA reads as TGTGCCAGCAGCCAATCGGTTGGCAGGGCTCAACACTATGGCTACACCTTC.

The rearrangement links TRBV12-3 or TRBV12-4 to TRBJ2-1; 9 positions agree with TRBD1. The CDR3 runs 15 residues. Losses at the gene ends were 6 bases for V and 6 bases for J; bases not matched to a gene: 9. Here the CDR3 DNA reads TGTGCCAGCAGCCGAACCGGGACAGGGATCAATGAGCAGTTCTTC. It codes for CASSRTGTGINEQFF.

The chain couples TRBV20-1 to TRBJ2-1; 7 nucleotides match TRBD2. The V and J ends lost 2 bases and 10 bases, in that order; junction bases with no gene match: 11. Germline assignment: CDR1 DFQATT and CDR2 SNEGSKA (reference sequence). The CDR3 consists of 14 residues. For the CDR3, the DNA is TGCAGTGCTAGATTCGGGGGAGGGTCCTACGAGCAGTTCTTC. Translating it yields CSARFGGGSYEQFF.

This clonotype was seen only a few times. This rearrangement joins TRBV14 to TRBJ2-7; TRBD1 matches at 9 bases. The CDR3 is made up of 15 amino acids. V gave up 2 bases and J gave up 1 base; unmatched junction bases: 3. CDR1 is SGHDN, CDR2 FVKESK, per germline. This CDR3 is CASSQRDRDSYEQYF. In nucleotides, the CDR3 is TGTGCCAGCAGCCAACGGGACAGGGATTCCTACGAGCAGTACTTC.

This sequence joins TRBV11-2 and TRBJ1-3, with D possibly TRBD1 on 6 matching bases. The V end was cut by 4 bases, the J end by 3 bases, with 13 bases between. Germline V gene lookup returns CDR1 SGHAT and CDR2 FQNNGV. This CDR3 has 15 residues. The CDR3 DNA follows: TGTGCCAGCAGCTCCAGGGGCAGGTTTGGAAACACCATATATTTT. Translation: CASSSRGRFGNTIYF.

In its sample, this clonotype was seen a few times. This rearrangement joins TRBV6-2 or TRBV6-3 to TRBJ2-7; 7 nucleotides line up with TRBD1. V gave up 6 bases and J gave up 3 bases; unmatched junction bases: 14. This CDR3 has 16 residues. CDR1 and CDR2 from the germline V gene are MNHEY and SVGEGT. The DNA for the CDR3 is TGTGCCAGCAGCAACGCCATCTTCAGGGGGAACTACGAGCAGTACTTC. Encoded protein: CASSNAIFRGNYEQYF.

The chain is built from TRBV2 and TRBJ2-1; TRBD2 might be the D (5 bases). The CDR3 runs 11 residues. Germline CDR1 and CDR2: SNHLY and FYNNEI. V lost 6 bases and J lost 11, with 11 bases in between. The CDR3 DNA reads TGTGCCAGCAGACCCTCGGGAAAGCAGTTCTTC. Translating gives CASRPSGKQFF. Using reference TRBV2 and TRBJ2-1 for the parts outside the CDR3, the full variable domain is EPEVTQTPSHQVTQMGQEVILRCVPISNHLYFYWYRQILGQKVEFLVSFYNNEISEKSEIFDDQFSVERPDGSNFTLKIRSTKLEDSAMYFCASRPSGKQFFGPGTRLTVL.

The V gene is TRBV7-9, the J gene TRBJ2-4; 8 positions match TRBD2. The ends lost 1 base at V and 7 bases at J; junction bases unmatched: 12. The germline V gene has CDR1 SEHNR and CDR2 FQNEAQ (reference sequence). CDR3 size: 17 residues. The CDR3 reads CASSLEPGLGTLNIQYF. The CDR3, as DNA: TGTGCCAGCAGCTTAGAACCGGGACTAGGAACACTTAACATTCAGTACTTC.

The CDR3 sequence: CSARGGETYEQFF. CDR3 coding DNA: TGCAGTGCTAGGGGCGGGGAGACCTACGAGCAGTTCTTC. The gene calls are TRBV20-1 and TRBJ2-1; tentatively, D is TRBD2 (6 bases). V dropped 3 bases and J dropped 10 bases, with 16 bases sitting between them. Germline V gene lookup returns CDR1 DFQATT and CDR2 SNEGSKA (reference sequence). The CDR3 is 13 residues long.

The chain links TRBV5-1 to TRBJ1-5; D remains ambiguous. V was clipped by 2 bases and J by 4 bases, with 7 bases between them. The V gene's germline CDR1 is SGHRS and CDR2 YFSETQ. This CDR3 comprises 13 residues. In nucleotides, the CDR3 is TGCGCCAGCAGCTTCGGGGAGAATCAGCCCCAGCATTTT. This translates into CASSFGENQPQHF. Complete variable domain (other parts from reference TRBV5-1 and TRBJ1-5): KAGVTQTPRYLIKTRGQQVTLSCSPISGHRSVSWYQQTPGQGLQFLFEYFSETQRNKGNFPGRFSGRQFSNSRSEMNVSTLELGDSALYLCASSFGENQPQHFGDGTRLSIL.

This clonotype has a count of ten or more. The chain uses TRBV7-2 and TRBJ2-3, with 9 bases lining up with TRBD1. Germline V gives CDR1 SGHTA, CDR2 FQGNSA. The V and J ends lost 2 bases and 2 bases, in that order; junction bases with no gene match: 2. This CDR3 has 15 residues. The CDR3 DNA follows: TGTGCCAGCAGCTTAAGGGACAGGGTCACAGATACGCAGTATTTT. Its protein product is CASSLRDRVTDTQYF. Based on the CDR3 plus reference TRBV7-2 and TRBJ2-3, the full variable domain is GAGVSQSPSNKVTEKGKDVELRCDPISGHTALYWYRQSLGQGLEFLIYFQGNSAPDKSGLPSDRFSAERTGGSVSTLTIQRTQQEDSAVYLCASSLRDRVTDTQYFGPGTRLTVL.

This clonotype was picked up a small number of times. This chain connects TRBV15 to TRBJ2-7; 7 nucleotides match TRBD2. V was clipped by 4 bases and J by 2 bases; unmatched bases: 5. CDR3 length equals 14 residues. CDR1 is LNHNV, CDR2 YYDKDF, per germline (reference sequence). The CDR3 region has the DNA TGTGCCACCAGCAAGGCTAGCGGTCCCTACGAGCAGTACTTC. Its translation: CATSKASGPYEQYF.